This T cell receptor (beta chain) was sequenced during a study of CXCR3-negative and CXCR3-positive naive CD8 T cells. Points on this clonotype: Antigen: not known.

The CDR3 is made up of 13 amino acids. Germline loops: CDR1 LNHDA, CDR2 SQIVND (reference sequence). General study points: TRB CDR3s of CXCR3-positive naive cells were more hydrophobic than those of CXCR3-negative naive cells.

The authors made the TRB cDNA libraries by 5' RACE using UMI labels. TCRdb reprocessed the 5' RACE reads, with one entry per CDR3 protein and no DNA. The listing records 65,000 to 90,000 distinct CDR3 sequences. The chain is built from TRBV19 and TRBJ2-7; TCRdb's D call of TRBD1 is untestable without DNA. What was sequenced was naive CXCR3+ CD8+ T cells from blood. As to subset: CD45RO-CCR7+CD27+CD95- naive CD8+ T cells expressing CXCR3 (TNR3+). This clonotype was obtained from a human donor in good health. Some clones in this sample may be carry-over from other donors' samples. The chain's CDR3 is CASSWDVTYEQYF.